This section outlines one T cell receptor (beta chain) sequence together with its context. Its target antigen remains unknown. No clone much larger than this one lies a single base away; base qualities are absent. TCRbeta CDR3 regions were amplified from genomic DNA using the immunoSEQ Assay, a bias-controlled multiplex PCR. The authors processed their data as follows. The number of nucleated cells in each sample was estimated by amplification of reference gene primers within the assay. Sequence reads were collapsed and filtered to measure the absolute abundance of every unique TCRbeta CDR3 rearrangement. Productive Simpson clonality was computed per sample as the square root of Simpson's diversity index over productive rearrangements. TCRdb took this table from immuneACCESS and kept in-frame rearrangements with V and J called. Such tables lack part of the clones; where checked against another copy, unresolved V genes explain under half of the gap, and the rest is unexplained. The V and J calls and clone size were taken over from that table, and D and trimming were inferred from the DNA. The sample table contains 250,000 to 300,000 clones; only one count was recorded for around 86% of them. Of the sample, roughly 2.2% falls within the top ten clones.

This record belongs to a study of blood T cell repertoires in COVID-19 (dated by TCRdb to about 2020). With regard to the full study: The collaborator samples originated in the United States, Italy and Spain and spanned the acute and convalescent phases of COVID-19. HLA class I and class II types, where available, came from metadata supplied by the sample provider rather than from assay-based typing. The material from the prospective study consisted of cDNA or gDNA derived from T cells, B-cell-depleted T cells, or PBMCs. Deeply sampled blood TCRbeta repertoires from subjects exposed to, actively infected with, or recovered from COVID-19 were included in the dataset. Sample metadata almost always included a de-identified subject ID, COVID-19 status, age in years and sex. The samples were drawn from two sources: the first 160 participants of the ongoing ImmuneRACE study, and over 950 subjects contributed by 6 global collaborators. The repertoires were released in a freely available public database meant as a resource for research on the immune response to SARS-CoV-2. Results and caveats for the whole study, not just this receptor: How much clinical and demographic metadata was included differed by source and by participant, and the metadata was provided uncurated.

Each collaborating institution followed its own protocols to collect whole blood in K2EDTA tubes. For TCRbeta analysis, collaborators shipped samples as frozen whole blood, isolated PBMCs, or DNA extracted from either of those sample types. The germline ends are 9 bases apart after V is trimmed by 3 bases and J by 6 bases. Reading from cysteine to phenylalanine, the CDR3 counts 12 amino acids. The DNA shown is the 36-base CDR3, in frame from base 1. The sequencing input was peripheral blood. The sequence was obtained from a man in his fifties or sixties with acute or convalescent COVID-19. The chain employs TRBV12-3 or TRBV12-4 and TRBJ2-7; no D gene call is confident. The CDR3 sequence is CASSLAIPEQYF. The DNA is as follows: TGTGCCAGCAGTTTGGCCATACCCGAGCAGTACTTC.